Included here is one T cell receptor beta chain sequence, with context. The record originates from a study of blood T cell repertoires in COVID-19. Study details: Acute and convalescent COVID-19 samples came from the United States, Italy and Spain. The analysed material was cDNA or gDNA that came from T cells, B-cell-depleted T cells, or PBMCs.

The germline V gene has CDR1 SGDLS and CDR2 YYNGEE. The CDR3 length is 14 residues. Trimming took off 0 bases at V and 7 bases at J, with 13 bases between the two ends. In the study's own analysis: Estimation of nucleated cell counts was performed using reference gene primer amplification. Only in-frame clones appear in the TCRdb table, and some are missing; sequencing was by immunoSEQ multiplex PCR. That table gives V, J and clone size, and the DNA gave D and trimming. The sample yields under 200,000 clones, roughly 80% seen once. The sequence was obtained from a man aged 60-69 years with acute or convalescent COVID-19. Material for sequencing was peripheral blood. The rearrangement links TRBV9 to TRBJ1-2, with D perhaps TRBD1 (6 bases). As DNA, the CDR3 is TGTGCCAGCAGCGTAGGGGCAGGGGATTCTGGCTACACCTTC. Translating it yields CASSVGAGDSGYTF.